The 4 T cell receptor beta chains below come from one sample, sequenced in a study of blood T cell repertoires in COVID-19 (dated by TCRdb to 2018 to 2021). The method was the immunoSEQ multiplex PCR assay. In its TCRdb copy, this immuneACCESS table keeps in-frame sequences only and misses some clones. Where compared with another copy, unresolved V genes explain less than half of these, and the others have no known cause. For this sample there are just under 250,000 clones; around 86% appear just once. The ten largest clones take up more than 2.5% of the sample. The sample consisted of peripheral blood. These receptors all stem from a woman aged 25 to 39 who had recovered from COVID-19.

This chain connects TRBV13 to TRBJ2-7, with D perhaps TRBD1 (5 bases). With 5 bases removed from V and 2 bases from J, the gap between germline ends came to 13 bases. The CDR3 spans 14 residues. Germline V CDR1 and CDR2: PRHDT, FYEKMQ (reference sequence). The CDR3 nucleotides read TGTGCCAGCAGCCGCCAGGGAACCACCTACGAGCAGTACTTC. This encodes CASSRQGTTYEQYF.

The rearrangement uses TRBV5-1 and TRBJ2-3, with D unclear. The V end lost 4 bases, the J end lost 1 base, and 7 bases lay between the germline ends. The CDR3 has 13 residues. Looked up from germline, CDR1 is SGHRS and CDR2 is YFSETQ. CDR3 bases: TGCGCCAGCAGCATAGAGGGCACAGATACGCAGTATTTT. The encoded protein is CASSIEGTDTQYF.

This clone was recorded only once. The chain links TRBV11-3 to TRBJ2-2; maybe TRBD1 (5 bases). This CDR3 spans 14 amino acids. Trimming took 3 bases from V and 7 from J, leaving 12 bases between them. The germline gives CDR1 SGHNT, CDR2 YENEEA. CDR3 loop: CASSFTGYSGELFF. CDR3 DNA sequence: TGTGCCAGCAGCTTCACAGGTTACAGCGGGGAGCTGTTTTTT.

This clone has a single count. This sequence joins TRBV15 and TRBJ2-1; D may be TRBD2 (7 bases). V lost 7 bases and J lost 9, with 13 bases in between. The CDR3 contains 12 residues. Germline loops: CDR1 LNHNV, CDR2 YYDKDF (reference sequence). The CDR3 DNA follows: TGTGCCACCAAATCAAGGGGGGGTGAGCAGTTCTTC. Translating it yields CATKSRGGEQFF.